Listed here are 28 T cell receptor beta chains from one sample, sequenced in a study of blood T cell repertoires in COVID-19 (TCRdb year 2020). The protocol used for the library was the immunoSEQ multiplex PCR assay. TCRdb limited this immuneACCESS table to in-frame rearrangements with V and J called. A share of clones is missing; checked studies link under half to unresolved V genes, and the rest is unexplained. In all, the sample holds fewer than 300,000 clones, and roughly 85% of those were seen once. 3.5% to 5.5% of the sample is held by the ten biggest clonotypes. The sample consisted of PBMCs or T cells enriched from blood (not recorded which). Receptor source: a woman in her twenties or thirties who had recovered from COVID-19.

V is TRBV5-8 and J is TRBJ1-5, with D perhaps matching TRBD1 (5 bases). The germline V and J ends were trimmed by 3 bases and 3 bases, with 13 bases remaining between them. The CDR3 covers 15 residues. The V gene's germline CDR1 is SGHTS and CDR2 YDEGEE. DNA of the CDR3: TGTGCCAGCAGCTGGAGGGTAGGGGTCAATCAGCCCCAGCATTTT. Translation gives CASSWRVGVNQPQHF.

V and J are TRBV7-2 and TRBJ2-3, with D possibly matching TRBD1 (6 bases). CDR1 SGHTA and CDR2 FQGNSA come from the germline V gene. Trimming left V 5 bases short and J 4 bases short, with 13 bases between. The CDR3 runs to 14 residues. CDR3 in amino acids: CASSHNRVADTQYF. The DNA of the CDR3 is TGTGCCAGCAGCCATAACAGGGTGGCAGATACGCAGTATTTT.

This rearrangement joins TRBV5-4 to TRBJ2-3; 8 positions match TRBD1. The trim removed 0 bases at V and 4 bases at J, leaving 4 bases unmatched. CDR1 is SGHNT and CDR2 is YYREEE in the germline V gene (reference sequence). CDR3 size: 15 residues. The chain's CDR3 is CASSLGTGRADTQYF. The CDR3 DNA reads as TGTGCCAGCAGCTTGGGGACAGGGCGGGCAGATACGCAGTATTTT.

This clone appeared once. The chain has TRBV3-1 (or the pseudogene TRBV3-2) and TRBJ1-6; D gene unclear. V gave up 3 bases and J gave up 0 bases, with 18 bases separating them. CDR1 and CDR2 from the germline V gene are LGHDT and YNNKEL (reference sequence). CDR3 length: 19 residues. CDR3 DNA: TGTGCCAGCAGCCATGCTTCCTGGACTGCGAGCTCCTATAATTCACCCCTCCACTTT. Translation: CASSHASWTASSYNSPLHF.

This chain uses TRBV19 with TRBJ1-2; no reliable D call. Germline CDR1 LNHDA, CDR2 SQIVND (reference sequence). The CDR3 has 14 residues. V gave up 3 bases and J gave up 8 bases, with 16 bases separating them. The CDR3 nucleotides read TGTGCCAGTAGTATCGGCCACACCTCGGAGGGCTACACCTTC. It codes for CASSIGHTSEGYTF.

This chain links TRBV7-9 with TRBJ2-3; 11 nucleotides match TRBD2. Per germline, CDR1 SEHNR and CDR2 FQNEAQ (reference sequence). This CDR3 has 15 amino acids. V lost 6 bases, J lost 1 base, and 3 bases stayed unmatched. The CDR3 DNA reads TGTGCCAGCAGATTGGGACTAGCGGGCACAGATACGCAGTATTTT. Its protein product is CASRLGLAGTDTQYF.

The chain couples TRBV4-2 to TRBJ2-7; TRBD2 might be the D (5 bases). Between the trimmed V and J ends, which lost 4 bases and 4 bases, there was a span of 11 bases. Germline V gene data show CDR1 as LGHNA and CDR2 as YNFKEQ. The CDR3 has 13 residues. The CDR3 DNA follows: TGTGCCAGCAGCCGGGGTGGCGGGTACGAGCAGTACTTC. Encoded protein: CASSRGGGYEQYF.

V and J are TRBV2 and TRBJ2-3, with D uncertain. Trimming shortened V by 8 bases and J by 4 bases, and 4 bases separated the two germline ends. The germline gives CDR1 SNHLY, CDR2 FYNNEI. This CDR3 contains 10 residues. CDR3 coding DNA: TGTGCCAGCCTATCAGATACGCAGTATTTT. It yields the protein CASLSDTQYF.

The rearrangement uses TRBV15 and TRBJ2-7; no firm D call. Germline-derived CDR1 and CDR2 are LNHNV and YYDKDF (reference sequence). V was shortened by 0 bases and J by 2 bases, with 11 bases between the two germline ends. The CDR3 is made up of 15 amino acids. CDR3 coding DNA: TGTGCCACCAGCAGAGATGTTGGCAGAACCTACGAGCAGTACTTC. Amino acid sequence: CATSRDVGRTYEQYF.

The table lists this clone with a count of one. V is TRBV6-6 and J is TRBJ1-2; 8 nucleotides line up with TRBD1. The germline CDR1 and CDR2 sequences are MNHNY and SVGAGI (reference sequence). The CDR3 loop spans 14 amino acids. V lost 4 bases to trimming and J lost 7 bases; unmatched junction nucleotides: 8. CDR3 sequence: CASSFLQGVVGYTF. The CDR3 DNA reads TGTGCCAGCAGTTTCCTACAGGGGGTTGTTGGCTACACCTTC.

As to this clone: Other DNA sequences in this sample translate to the same CDR3. As DNA, the CDR3 is TGTGCCAGCTCACCGCGGGTTAGAGAGACCCAGTACTTC. It translates to CASSPRVRETQYF. V is TRBV18 and J is TRBJ2-5, with a weak D call TRBD2 (5 bases). The V and J ends lost 3 bases and 4 bases respectively, with 9 bases between them. Per germline, CDR1 KGHSH and CDR2 LQKENI. The CDR3 runs to 13 residues.

The V call is TRBV5-5, the J call TRBJ2-7; possible D gene TRBD1, 6 bases. CDR1 and CDR2 from the germline V gene are SGHKS and YYEKEE (reference sequence). The CDR3 has 15 amino acids. V was shortened by 0 bases and J by 8 bases, with 18 bases between the two germline ends. The CDR3, as DNA: TGTGCCAGCAGCTTGGGGAACAGGGATGGAGGCCAGCAGTACTTC. Translation: CASSLGNRDGGQQYF.

This sequence joins TRBV28 and TRBJ1-2; 11 bases are a match to TRBD1. The CDR3 sequence is 14 residues long. V lost 3 bases, J lost 8 bases, and 5 bases stayed unmatched. CDR1 and CDR2 (germline): MDHEN, SYDVKM. The CDR3 DNA follows: TGTGCCAGCAGTTTTAGGGACAGGGGGTCGGGCTACACCTTC. Amino acids: CASSFRDRGSGYTF.

This clone was counted a few times. The V gene is TRBV28, the J gene TRBJ1-5, with a weak D call TRBD1 (6 bases). CDR1 and CDR2 (germline): MDHEN, SYDVKM. Trimming left V 8 bases short and J 4 bases short, with 12 bases between. The CDR3 spans 13 residues. DNA of the CDR3: TGTGCCAGCGAGGGCGGACAGAATCAGCCCCAGCATTTT. Protein: CASEGGQNQPQHF.

The chain joins TRBV3-1 (or the pseudogene TRBV3-2) to TRBJ2-4, with a tentative D call TRBD2 (6 bases). CDR3 length equals 17 residues. The V and J ends lost 5 bases and 1 base respectively, with 18 bases between them. Germline values: CDR1 LGHDT, CDR2 YNNKEL (reference sequence). The CDR3 coding sequence is TGTGCCAGCAGCTCCGGACCGCACCGGGGGGCCAAAAACATTCAGTACTTC. It encodes CASSSGPHRGAKNIQYF.

The chain joins TRBV27 to TRBJ1-2; TRBD1 is a possible D gene (6 bases). From germline, CDR1 is MNHEY and CDR2 SMNVEV (reference sequence). The CDR3 extends over 14 amino acids. Deletions cut 4 bases from V and 2 bases from J, with 11 bases between. CDR3 nucleotide sequence: TGTGCCAGCAGTTCTGCACAGGGAAACTATGGCTACACCTTC. It is translated as CASSSAQGNYGYTF.

The chain employs TRBV28 and TRBJ1-2, with TRBD1 matching 10 bases. Per germline, CDR1 MDHEN and CDR2 SYDVKM. The trim removed 5 bases at V and 5 bases at J, leaving 5 bases unmatched. CDR3 size: 14 residues. The CDR3 nucleotides are TGTGCCAGCAGTCGCCGGGACAGGGGATATGGCTACACCTTC. Translation gives CASSRRDRGYGYTF.

The chain combines TRBV5-6 with TRBJ2-1; TRBD2 aligns across 11 bases. The V gene end was trimmed by 5 bases and the J gene end by 12 bases; junction bases not matched to a gene: 13. Germline CDR1 SGHDT, CDR2 YYEEEE. This CDR3 is 15 amino acids long. The CDR3 DNA reads as TGTGCCAGCAGTCTCAGGCTAGCGGGAGGTAGCCCGCAGTTCTTC. Translating it yields CASSLRLAGGSPQFF.

This rearrangement joins TRBV6-6 to TRBJ1-4; D is uncertain. The CDR3 spans 13 residues. The germline gives CDR1 MNHNY, CDR2 SVGAGI (reference sequence). The V and J ends lost 6 bases and 5 bases respectively, with 10 bases between them. The CDR3: CASSPRVNEKLFF. The CDR3 DNA sequence: TGTGCCAGCAGCCCCCGGGTAAATGAAAAACTGTTTTTT.

The chain employs TRBV6-1 and TRBJ2-1, with 9 bases matching TRBD1. The CDR3 is made up of 15 amino acids. With 3 bases clipped from V and 4 bases from J, the junction kept 4 bases outside the gene matches. The germline CDR1 and CDR2 sequences are MNHNS and SASEGT. The CDR3 bases are TGTGCCAGCAGTGAGGGACAGGGTTGGTACAATGAGCAGTTCTTC. It codes for CASSEGQGWYNEQFF.

V and J are TRBV27 and TRBJ2-1, with 12 bases lining up with TRBD2. V lost 3 bases to trimming and J lost 2 bases; unmatched junction nucleotides: 2. There are 16 residues in the CDR3. Germline loops: CDR1 MNHEY, CDR2 SMNVEV (reference sequence). The CDR3 is CASSFSSGRAYNEQFF. CDR3 sequence (DNA): TGTGCCAGCAGTTTTTCTAGCGGGAGGGCCTACAATGAGCAGTTCTTC.

This rearrangement joins TRBV12-3 or TRBV12-4 to TRBJ1-1, with D uncertain. V lost 1 base, J lost 5 bases, and 8 bases lay in between. The CDR3 sequence is 13 residues long. The CDR3 sequence is CASSLGPLTEAFF. The CDR3 bases are TGTGCCAGCAGTTTAGGTCCACTAACTGAAGCTTTCTTT.

This clone was detected only a few times. The junction departs from germline at one end; a sequencing error may be responsible. In DNA form, the CDR3 reads TGCGCCAGCAGAGACTCAGGGTCCTTCGAGCAGTACTTC. Translation: CASRDSGSFEQYF. The rearrangement uses TRBV10-1 and TRBJ2-7; the D gene is possibly TRBD1 (5 bases). Germline V gene data show CDR1 as WNHNN and CDR2 as SYGVQD (reference sequence). This CDR3 is built from 13 residues.

The genes are TRBV5-1 and TRBJ1-2; 9 bases line up with TRBD1. Germline CDR1 reads SGHRS; CDR2 reads YFSETQ. CDR3 size: 14 residues. The junction had 4 bases not matched to a gene; V was cut back by 4 bases and J by 3 bases. The DNA for the CDR3 is TGCGCCAGCAGCGGGACAGGGAGCGACTATGGCTACACCTTC. This codes for CASSGTGSDYGYTF.

The chain recombines TRBV2 with TRBJ1-1; TRBD1 is a possible D gene (5 bases). Looked up from germline, CDR1 is SNHLY and CDR2 is FYNNEI. The CDR3 runs to 13 residues. V lost 8 bases and J lost 3, with 13 bases in between. The CDR3 coding sequence is TGTGCCAGCTCAGGGAGGATGGACACTGAAGCTTTCTTT. Translating gives CASSGRMDTEAFF. Full variable domain (remainder filled in from reference TRBV2 and TRBJ1-1): EPEVTQTPSHQVTQMGQEVILRCVPISNHLYFYWYRQILGQKVEFLVSFYNNEISEKSEIFDDQFSVERPDGSNFTLKIRSTKLEDSAMYFCASSGRMDTEAFFGQGTRLTVV.

The chain uses TRBV28 and TRBJ1-6; no clear D gene. This CDR3 comprises 15 residues. Germline CDR1 and CDR2: MDHEN and SYDVKM. V gave up 3 bases and J gave up 8 bases, with 14 bases separating them. The DNA of the CDR3 is TGTGCCAGCAGTTTCCAGGCAGTAGCGGATTCACCCCTCCACTTT. Translating it yields CASSFQAVADSPLHF.

This clone has only one observation. The chain couples TRBV5-6 to TRBJ2-3; 12 bases are a match to TRBD2. Trimming cost V 4 bases and J 4 bases; bases outside gene matches: 7. CDR1 and CDR2 (germline): SGHDT, YYEEEE. CDR3 size: 16 residues. The chain's CDR3 is CASSPILAGGSDTQYF. The CDR3 DNA sequence: TGTGCCAGCAGCCCCATACTAGCGGGAGGTTCAGATACGCAGTATTTT.

CDR3 DNA: TGTGCCAGCAGGGAGGACAGGGGCTACGAGCAGTACTTC. Protein: CASREDRGYEQYF. The genes are TRBV7-9 and TRBJ2-7; 9 positions agree with TRBD1. After removal of 6 bases from V and 3 bases from J, the junction contained 3 bases not matched to a gene. The CDR3 runs 13 residues. The germline CDR1 and CDR2 sequences are SEHNR and FQNEAQ (reference sequence).